This is a list of T cell receptor beta chains from one sample in a study of T cells expressing NK-cell markers. Reanalyzing the 5' RACE reads, TCRdb keeps one entry per CDR3 protein, without DNA. Here the sample table reports about half a million distinct CDR3 sequences. The material sequenced was blood T cells: a sorted CD56 or NKG2C T cell subset, CD4+ or CD8+ T cells, or bulk PBMC T cells (not recorded which). All receptors come from a woman aged 45-60 years in good health. Each CDR3 is given with its conserved first and last residue. The order of the fields is V gene, J gene, CDR3 protein.

TRBV5-1	TRBJ2-3	CASRVGQDTQYF
TRBV19	TRBJ1-1	CASSSRTGGKVEAFF
TRBV7-8	TRBJ1-5	CASSSLQGDQPQHF
TRBV21-1	TRBJ2-1	CAEAGSSESSYNEQFF
TRBV27	TRBJ2-2	CASSPGRRGSTGELFF
TRBV20-1	TRBJ2-5	CSARLSVQETQYF
TRBV5-1	TRBJ2-1	CASSLGGSTSYNEQFF
TRBV12-3/TRBV12-4	TRBJ2-6	CASSRLGPGANVLTF
TRBV5-6	TRBJ2-5	CASSFGVRETQYF
TRBV30	TRBJ2-3	CAWRAGSDTQYF
TRBV6-5	TRBJ2-6	CASSYRRSSGANVLTF
TRBV14	TRBJ2-2	CASSLKRANTGELFF
TRBV20-1	TRBJ2-7	CSALTGTDYEQYF
TRBV10-3	TRBJ1-2	CAISEETNYGYTF
TRBV5-1	TRBJ2-7	CASSYDWRSGEQYF
TRBV5-1	TRBJ2-5	CASTDPGRETQYF
TRBV19	TRBJ2-5	CASSMASGHQETQYF
TRBV5-8	TRBJ1-1	CASSQEMNTDAFF
TRBV5-1	TRBJ1-5	CASSLDPGENQPQHF
TRBV12-3/TRBV12-4	TRBJ1-1	CASSLSSGRFEAFF
TRBV12-3/TRBV12-4	TRBJ2-7	CASSWGRGNEQYF
TRBV7-9	TRBJ1-4	CASSSRDRGPVEKLFF
TRBV5-4	TRBJ2-1	CASSPDRVLGEQFF
TRBV29-1	TRBJ1-2	CSVEQRTRSGGYTF
TRBV5-1	TRBJ2-3	CASSLQGLKTDTQYF
TRBV2	TRBJ1-6	CASRGPTSSYNSPLHF
TRBV4-1	TRBJ1-4	CASSRVEDRGEKLFF
TRBV5-1	TRBJ2-2	CASSPGGLEGGELFF
TRBV4-1	TRBJ2-1	CASSDSGEQFF
TRBV30	TRBJ1-1	CAWSVGGTIMNTEAFF
TRBV7-3	TRBJ2-1	CASSSSSGVGFGEQFF
TRBV19	TRBJ2-5	CASSIVFSKSETQYF
TRBV11-3	TRBJ2-2	CASSFGTTEGELFF
TRBV3-1	TRBJ2-1	CASSQVAGPYNEQFF
TRBV7-9	TRBJ2-1	CASSLEWGRGTSLSYNEQFF
TRBV12-3/TRBV12-4	TRBJ2-5	CASRPAGGRETQYF
TRBV7-9	TRBJ1-3	CASSPVQGPRNTIYF
TRBV3-1	TRBJ2-1	CASSQVLAGTYNEQFF
TRBV7-6	TRBJ2-1	CASSWGPAGSGNEQFF
TRBV24-1	TRBJ2-3	CATPGEFYADTQYF
TRBV6-2/TRBV6-3	TRBJ1-1	CASSPGPKNTEAFF
TRBV3-1	TRBJ1-2	CASSPGEAGYTF
TRBV2	TRBJ2-5	CARSGSREETQYF
TRBV12-3/TRBV12-4	TRBJ2-4	CASSLLHGTGGFLGKNIQYF
TRBV20-1	TRBJ1-2	CSARRTGVGYGYTF
TRBV12-3/TRBV12-4	TRBJ1-6	CASSRRQGGSPLHF
TRBV6-5	TRBJ1-1	CASSYGAVNTEAFF
TRBV18	TRBJ1-5	CASSPPGGGQPQHF
TRBV7-6	TRBJ2-2	CASSLFTRDSANTGELFF
TRBV19	TRBJ2-1	CASSLGGQGINEQFF
TRBV15	TRBJ1-6	CATSRDPKLGKYNSPLHF